One and the same sample provided the 25 T cell receptor beta chains below, sequenced in a study of blood T cell repertoires in COVID-19. Clones were read by immunoSEQ multiplex PCR, and TCRdb kept only the in-frame ones, dropping some. In the table there are 50,000 to 70,000 clones, roughly nine tenths of which are singletons. The sequenced material came from peripheral blood. All receptors come from a woman aged 65 to 85 with active COVID-19.

This sequence joins TRBV5-4 and TRBJ1-2, with unresolved D. CDR3 size: 13 residues. Trimming cost V 5 bases and J 4 bases, with 12 bases left between them. Per the germline V gene, CDR1 is SGHNT and CDR2 is YYREEE (reference sequence). This chain's CDR3 is CASSSTGSYGYTF. CDR3 bases: TGTGCCAGCAGTTCCACGGGGTCCTATGGCTACACCTTC.

This rearrangement joins TRBV4-1 to TRBJ2-5, with 9 bases fitting TRBD1. CDR1 and CDR2 (germline): MGHRA, YSYEKL. V shed 0 bases, J shed 2 bases, and the junction held 4 bases outside the gene matches. This CDR3 contains 16 residues. The DNA for the CDR3 is TGCGCCAGCAGCCAAGAAAGGACAGGGGAGCAAGAGACCCAGTACTTC. Translated: CASSQERTGEQETQYF.

The chain couples TRBV11-1 to TRBJ1-2; 10 bases map to TRBD1. V lost 4 bases to trimming and J lost 4 bases; unmatched junction nucleotides: 6. Germline V gene lookup returns CDR1 SGHAT and CDR2 FQDESV (reference sequence). This CDR3 is 15 amino acids long. Here the CDR3 reads CASSYTGTGAYGYTF. For the CDR3, the DNA is TGTGCCAGCAGCTATACCGGGACAGGGGCCTATGGCTACACCTTC.

This clone was found once. The J gene is TRBJ2-5, the V gene TRBV11-2; a possible D gene is TRBD2 (6 bases). Trimming removed 1 base from V and 5 bases from J, with 11 bases in between. The CDR3 consists of 14 residues. CDR1 and CDR2 from the germline V gene are SGHAT and FQNNGV. CDR3 DNA sequence: TGTGCCAGCAGCTTAGTACGCGGGGCTGAGACCCAGTACTTC. Residues: CASSLVRGAETQYF.

The rearrangement joins TRBV5-5 to TRBJ2-2; possible D gene TRBD1, 5 bases. Germline V gene sequence: CDR1 SGHKS, CDR2 YYEKEE (reference sequence). V was trimmed by 0 bases and J by 3 bases, leaving 9 bases between them. The CDR3 has 15 amino acids. This CDR3 reads CASSLEGADTGELFF. The CDR3 region has the DNA TGTGCCAGCAGCTTGGAAGGGGCGGACACCGGGGAGCTGTTTTTT. The variable domain in full, with the rest retrieved from reference TRBV5-5 and TRBJ2-2, is DAGVTQSPTHLIKTRGQQVTLRCSPISGHKSVSWYQQVLGQGPQFIFQYYEKEERGRGNFPDRFSARQFPNYSSELNVNALLLGDSALYLCASSLEGADTGELFFGEGSRLTVL.

The J gene is TRBJ2-7, the V gene TRBV27, with D perhaps TRBD1 (5 bases). The CDR3 loop spans 14 amino acids. Germline CDR1 is MNHEY and CDR2 is SMNVEV (reference sequence). Trimming removed 4 bases at V and 6 bases at J, with 16 bases between. The CDR3 loop is CASSWGTLNREQYF. The DNA for the CDR3 is TGTGCCAGCAGTTGGGGCACTCTGAACCGCGAGCAGTACTTC.

The rearrangement uses TRBV19 and TRBJ2-4; D may be TRBD1 (5 bases). Deletions cut 11 bases from V and 2 bases from J, with 25 bases between. This CDR3 spans 17 amino acids. Germline V gene data show CDR1 as LNHDA and CDR2 as SQIVND (reference sequence). The CDR3 here is CALYDYRGEITKNIQYF. The CDR3 DNA reads TGTGCCCTCTACGATTATAGGGGCGAAATAACCAAAAACATTCAGTACTTC.

V and J are TRBV11-2 and TRBJ2-1, with 10 bases that match TRBD2. Germline lookup yields CDR1 SGHAT and CDR2 FQNNGV. CDR3 size: 16 residues. The J segment lost 6 bases and the V segment lost 5 bases, leaving 10 bases of the junction unmatched. In nucleotides, the CDR3 is TGTGCCAGCAGCGAAGAGGGTAGCGGGAGGTTCAATGAGCAGTTCTTC. Its protein product is CASSEEGSGRFNEQFF. Full variable domain (outside the CDR3, taken from reference TRBV11-2 and TRBJ2-1): EAGVAQSPRYKIIEKRQSVAFWCNPISGHATLYWYQQILGQGPKLLIQFQNNGVVDDSQLPKDRFSAERLKGVDSTLKIQPAKLEDSAVYLCASSEEGSGRFNEQFFGPGTRLTVL.

The gene calls are TRBV11-3 and TRBJ2-7; 8 nucleotides agree with TRBD2. J lost 0 bases, V lost 3 bases, and 1 base had no gene match. Germline V CDR1 and CDR2: SGHNT, YENEEA. The CDR3 totals 14 residues. The CDR3 nucleotides are TGTGCCAGCAGCTTCAGCGGGAGCTCCTACGAGCAGTACTTC. It yields the protein CASSFSGSSYEQYF.

This chain connects TRBV5-1 to TRBJ1-3, with a tentative D call TRBD1 (5 bases). Trimming took off 0 bases at V and 7 bases at J, with 14 bases between the two ends. The CDR3 contains 15 residues. Germline V gene data show CDR1 as SGHRS and CDR2 as YFSETQ. The DNA for the CDR3 is TGCGCCAGCAGCTTGGAGCAGGGAAACGGGAACACCATATATTTT. Translated, it gives CASSLEQGNGNTIYF.

CDR3 sequence reads: CASSLRNAAGGPGEQFF. The CDR3 DNA is TGCGCCAGCAGCTTAAGGAACGCAGCGGGAGGGCCGGGTGAGCAGTTCTTC. The V and J genes are TRBV5-1 and TRBJ2-1; the match to TRBD2 covers 10 bases. Per germline, CDR1 SGHRS and CDR2 YFSETQ. CDR3 length: 17 residues. V trimming: 2 bases; J trimming: 9 bases; junction bases outside the gene matches: 14.

This sequence joins TRBV5-5 and TRBJ1-4; 9 bases map to TRBD1. CDR3 length: 15 amino acids. CDR1 is SGHKS and CDR2 is YYEKEE in the germline V gene (reference sequence). J was trimmed by 8 bases and V by 7 bases; bases with no gene match: 12. CDR3 nucleotide sequence: TGTGCCAGCGGCGCCCTACAGGGGGCTGGGGAAAAACTGTTTTTT. Translating gives CASGALQGAGEKLFF.

This clone was seen just once. The V gene is TRBV30, the J gene TRBJ2-3; 13 bases map to TRBD2. CDR1 is GTSNPN and CDR2 is SVGIG in the germline V gene (reference sequence). This CDR3 comprises 16 residues. Trimming cost V 3 bases and J 5 bases; bases outside gene matches: 8. DNA for the CDR3: TGTGCCTGGAGCTCAGGACTAGCGGGAGTAATAGATACGCAGTATTTT. Translated, it gives CAWSSGLAGVIDTQYF.

The chain combines TRBV15 with TRBJ1-5; tentative D call: TRBD1 (6 bases). CDR3 length: 15 amino acids. Germline values: CDR1 LNHNV, CDR2 YYDKDF (reference sequence). V lost 0 bases, J lost 6 bases, and 12 bases lay in between. The CDR3 coding sequence is TGTGCCACCAGCAGAGATCCCAGGGGTGGTCAGCCCCAGCATTTT. Its protein product is CATSRDPRGGQPQHF.

The chain employs TRBV9 and TRBJ1-1; D uncertain. From germline, CDR1 is SGDLS and CDR2 YYNGEE. CDR3 size: 13 residues. Trimming stripped 0 bases from V and 4 bases from J, with 7 bases between. The CDR3 bases are TGTGCCAGCAGCGTAGCGGGGAGCACTGAAGCTTTCTTT. Translation: CASSVAGSTEAFF.

The V gene is TRBV7-9, the J gene TRBJ2-7; 13 bases are a match to TRBD2. The J segment lost 4 bases and the V segment lost 5 bases, leaving 11 bases of the junction unmatched. The CDR3 contains 17 residues. Germline V gene data show CDR1 as SEHNR and CDR2 as FQNEAQ (reference sequence). In nucleotides, the CDR3 is TGTGCCAGCAGCACCCGCTACACTAGCGGGAGGGTTTACGAGCAGTACTTC. Translating it yields CASSTRYTSGRVYEQYF.

This chain links TRBV4-1 with TRBJ2-2; 7 nucleotides align to TRBD1. V lost 2 bases, J lost 5 bases, and 8 bases stayed unmatched. This CDR3 contains 16 residues. The germline V gene encodes CDR1 MGHRA and CDR2 YSYEKL. The CDR3: CASSQPTQGLTGELFF. CDR3 bases: TGCGCCAGCAGCCAACCTACACAGGGGTTAACCGGGGAGCTGTTTTTT.

The chain recombines TRBV28 with TRBJ2-7; 7 bases align to TRBD2. The germline V gene has CDR1 MDHEN and CDR2 SYDVKM. CDR3 size: 14 residues. V trimming: 4 bases; J trimming: 9 bases; junction bases outside the gene matches: 12. The CDR3 DNA reads as TGTGCCAGCAGTTCCCAGTGGGGCAGGGAGGGGCAGTACTTC. Amino acids: CASSSQWGREGQYF.

The chain recombines TRBV28 with TRBJ2-7; no firm D call. The V gene's germline CDR1 is MDHEN and CDR2 SYDVKM. V gave up 6 bases and J gave up 3 bases, with 18 bases separating them. CDR3 length: 15 residues. The CDR3 nucleotides read TGTGCCAGCAGGGCACCCGAAGCAGGTCGCTACGAGCAGTACTTC. Protein sequence: CASRAPEAGRYEQYF.

V and J are TRBV3-1 (or the pseudogene TRBV3-2) and TRBJ2-3; the match to TRBD1 covers 7 bases. CDR1 and CDR2 (germline): LGHDT, YNNKEL (reference sequence). This CDR3 has 15 amino acids. V shed 0 bases and J 6 bases; nucleotides not matched to a gene: 6. The CDR3: CASSQDSSGGDTQYF. The CDR3 DNA sequence: TGTGCCAGCAGCCAAGATTCTTCAGGGGGTGATACGCAGTATTTT.

V usage is TRBV27 and J usage is TRBJ2-4; 10 positions agree with TRBD1. The CDR3 consists of 16 residues. The germline V gene encodes CDR1 MNHEY and CDR2 SMNVEV (reference sequence). J gave up 5 bases and V 5 bases, and 9 bases lay outside the gene matches. This chain's CDR3 is CASSPWTGGIQNIQYF. The DNA for the CDR3 is TGTGCCAGCAGTCCCTGGACAGGGGGAATCCAAAACATTCAGTACTTC.

The rearrangement uses TRBV6-6 and TRBJ2-6, with 12 bases matching TRBD1. J lost 2 bases, V lost 5 bases, and 10 bases had no gene match. The CDR3 extends over 19 amino acids. Germline assignment: CDR1 MNHNY and CDR2 SVGAGI (reference sequence). Here the CDR3 reads CASSLMQGQGAAGANVLTF. The CDR3 bases are TGTGCCAGCAGTCTCATGCAGGGACAGGGGGCGGCTGGGGCCAACGTCCTGACTTTC.

This chain joins TRBV9 and TRBJ2-3; no clear D gene. Germline lookup yields CDR1 SGDLS and CDR2 YYNGEE. This CDR3 contains 15 residues. V gave up 0 bases and J gave up 5 bases, with 13 bases separating them. In DNA form, the CDR3 reads TGTGCCAGCAGCGTAGGTGGCGCCCGGAGAGATACGCAGTATTTT. Translating it yields CASSVGGARRDTQYF.

CDR3: CATSSLGVWKRAQYF. The CDR3 region has the DNA TGTGCCACCAGCAGCCTTGGGGTTTGGAAGCGGGCCCAGTACTTC. The V and J genes are TRBV15 and TRBJ2-5; possibly TRBD2 for D (6 bases). Germline V gives CDR1 LNHNV, CDR2 YYDKDF (reference sequence). V gave up 3 bases and J gave up 9 bases, with 20 bases separating them. The CDR3 sequence is 15 residues long.

This clone was seen many times. The rearrangement joins TRBV19 to TRBJ1-1; no clear D. Germline V lookup: CDR1 LNHDA, CDR2 SQIVND (reference sequence). Trimming left V 0 bases short and J 1 base short, with 6 bases between. The CDR3 has 14 amino acids. The CDR3 nucleotides are TGTGCCAGTAGTATAGACGGGTCGAACACTGAAGCTTTCTTT. It encodes CASSIDGSNTEAFF.